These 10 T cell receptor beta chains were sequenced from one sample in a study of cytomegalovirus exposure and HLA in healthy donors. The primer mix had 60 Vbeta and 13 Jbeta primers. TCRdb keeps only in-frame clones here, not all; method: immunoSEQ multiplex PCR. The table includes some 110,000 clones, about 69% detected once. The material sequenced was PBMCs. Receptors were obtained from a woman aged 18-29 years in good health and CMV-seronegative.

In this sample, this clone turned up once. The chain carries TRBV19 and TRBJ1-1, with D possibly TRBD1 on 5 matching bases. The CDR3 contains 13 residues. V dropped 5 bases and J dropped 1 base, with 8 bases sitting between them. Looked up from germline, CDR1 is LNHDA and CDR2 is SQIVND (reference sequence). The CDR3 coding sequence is TGTGCCAGTAGTCTTGGACAGAACACTGAAGCTTTCTTT. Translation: CASSLGQNTEAFF. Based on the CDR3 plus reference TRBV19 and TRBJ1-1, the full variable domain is DGGITQSPKYLFRKEGQNVTLSCEQNLNHDAMYWYRQDPGQGLRLIYYSQIVNDFQKGDIAEGYSVSREKKESFPLTVTSAQKNPTAFYLCASSLGQNTEAFFGQGTRLTVV.

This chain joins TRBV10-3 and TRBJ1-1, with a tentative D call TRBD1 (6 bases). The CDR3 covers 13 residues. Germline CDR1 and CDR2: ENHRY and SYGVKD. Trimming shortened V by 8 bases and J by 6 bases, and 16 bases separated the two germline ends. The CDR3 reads CAIGQGTQPEAFF. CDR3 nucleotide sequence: TGTGCCATCGGTCAGGGGACGCAGCCTGAAGCTTTCTTT.

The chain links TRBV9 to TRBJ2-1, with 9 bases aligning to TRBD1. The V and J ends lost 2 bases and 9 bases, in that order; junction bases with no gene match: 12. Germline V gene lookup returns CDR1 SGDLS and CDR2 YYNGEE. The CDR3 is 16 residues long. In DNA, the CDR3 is TGTGCCAGCAGCGTCGACCCGGGACAGGGACGTCCTGAGCAGTTCTTC. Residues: CASSVDPGQGRPEQFF.

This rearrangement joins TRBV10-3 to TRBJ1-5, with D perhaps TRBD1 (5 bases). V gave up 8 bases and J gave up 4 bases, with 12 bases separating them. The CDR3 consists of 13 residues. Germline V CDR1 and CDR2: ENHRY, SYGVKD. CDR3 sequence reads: CAILGGGNQPQHF. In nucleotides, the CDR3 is TGTGCCATCCTCGGCGGGGGAAATCAGCCCCAGCATTTT.

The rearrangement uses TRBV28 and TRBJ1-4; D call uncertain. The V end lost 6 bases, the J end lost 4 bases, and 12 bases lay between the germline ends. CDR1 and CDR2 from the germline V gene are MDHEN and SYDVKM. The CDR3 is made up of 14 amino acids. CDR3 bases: TGTGCCAGCAGCACCCTACGGTTTAATGAAAAACTGTTTTTT. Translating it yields CASSTLRFNEKLFF.

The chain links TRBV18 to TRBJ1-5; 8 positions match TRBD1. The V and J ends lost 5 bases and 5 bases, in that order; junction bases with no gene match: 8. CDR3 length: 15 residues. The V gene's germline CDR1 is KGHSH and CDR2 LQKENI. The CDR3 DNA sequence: TGTGCCAGCTCATTGACAGGGGAAAGGTATCAGCCCCAGCATTTT. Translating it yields CASSLTGERYQPQHF.

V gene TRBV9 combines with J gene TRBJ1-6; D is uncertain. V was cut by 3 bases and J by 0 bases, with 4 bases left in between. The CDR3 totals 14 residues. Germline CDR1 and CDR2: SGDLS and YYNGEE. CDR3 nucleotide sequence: TGTGCCAGCAGCGCGAGCTCCTATAATTCACCCCTCCACTTT. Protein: CASSASSYNSPLHF.

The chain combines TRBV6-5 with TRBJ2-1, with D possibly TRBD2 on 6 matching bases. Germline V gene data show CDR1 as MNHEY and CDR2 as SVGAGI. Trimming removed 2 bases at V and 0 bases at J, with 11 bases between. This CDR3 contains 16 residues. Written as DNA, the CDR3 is TGTGCCAGCAGTTACCCCGGGGGATCCTCCTACAATGAGCAGTTCTTC. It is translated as CASSYPGGSSYNEQFF.

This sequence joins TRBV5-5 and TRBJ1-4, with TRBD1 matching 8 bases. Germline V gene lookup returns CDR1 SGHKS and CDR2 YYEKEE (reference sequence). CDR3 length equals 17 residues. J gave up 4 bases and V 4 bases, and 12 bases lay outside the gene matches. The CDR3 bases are TGTGCCAGCAGCCCTACTTTCAGGACAGGGCTTAATGAAAAACTGTTTTTT. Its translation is CASSPTFRTGLNEKLFF.

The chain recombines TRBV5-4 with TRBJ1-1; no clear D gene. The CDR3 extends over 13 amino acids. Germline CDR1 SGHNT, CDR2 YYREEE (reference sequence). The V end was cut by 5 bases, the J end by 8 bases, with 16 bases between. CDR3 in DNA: TGTGCCAGCAGGGGGAACGGACTAGTAGAAGCTTTCTTT. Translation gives CASRGNGLVEAFF. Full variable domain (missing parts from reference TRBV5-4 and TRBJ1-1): ETGVTQSPTHLIKTRGQQVTLRCSSQSGHNTVSWYQQALGQGPQFIFQYYREEENGRGNFPPRFSGLQFPNYSSELNVNALELDDSALYLCASRGNGLVEAFFGQGTRLTVV.